This is a list of T cell receptor beta chains from one sample in a study of blood T cell repertoires in COVID-19. Profiling relied on immunoSEQ multiplex PCR, and the TCRdb table lists in-frame clones only, not all of them. The data show roughly 340,000 clones, 70% to 90% seen once. The specimen was peripheral blood. The receptors shown here come from a woman aged 25-40 years with COVID-19, enrolled during active disease. Both conserved end residues are part of each CDR3. The order of the fields is D gene, V gene, J gene, CDR3 DNA, CDR3 protein. D genes are given only for firm matches.

.,TRBV27,TRBJ2-2,TGTGCCAGCAGTTTCAGGGGCCGAGAGAACACCGGGGAGCTGTTTTTT,CASSFRGRENTGELFF
.,TRBV5-1,TRBJ2-5,TGCGCCAGCAGCTTGGGCGACTTGGGAGAGACCCAGTACTTC,CASSLGDLGETQYF
.,TRBV7-8,TRBJ2-3,TGTGCCAGCAGCGTCCCGGGTACAGATACGCAGTATTTT,CASSVPGTDTQYF
TRBD2,TRBV6-6,TRBJ2-1,TGTGCCAGTCAATCTAGCGGGACAAACAATGAGCAGTTCTTC,CASQSSGTNNEQFF
.,TRBV15,TRBJ2-7,TGTGCCACCAGCAGAGATCGAGGCAGGGATTACGAGCAGTACTTC,CATSRDRGRDYEQYF
.,TRBV6-2/TRBV6-3,TRBJ1-1,TGTGCCAGCAGCCTCTACACTGAAGCTTTCTTT,CASSLYTEAFF
TRBD1,TRBV5-4,TRBJ2-5,TGTGCCAGCAGTCAACAGGGGAGCGTACTACCCCAAGAGACCCAGTACTTC,CASSQQGSVLPQETQYF
TRBD1,TRBV4-3,TRBJ1-1,TGCGCCAGCAGCCAAGAAGGGGTCAGGGGGGCTTTCTTT,CASSQEGVRGAFF
.,TRBV27,TRBJ2-7,TGTGCCAGCAGTTTAGGCCCGTCCAACGAGCAGTACTTC,CASSLGPSNEQYF
TRBD2,TRBV6-2/TRBV6-3,TRBJ2-3,TGTGCCAGCAGTTACCCGGCGGGGGGGGTCACAGATACGCAGTATTTT,CASSYPAGGVTDTQYF
TRBD1,TRBV24-1,TRBJ1-1,TGTGCCACCAGTGATCCAGGGGGCGAGGGCTTCTTT,CATSDPGGEGFF
TRBD1,TRBV5-4,TRBJ1-2,TGTGCCAGCAGCTTGGGGAGCAGGGGGCAGGGCTATGGCTACACCTTC,CASSLGSRGQGYGYTF
.,TRBV30,TRBJ2-3,TGTGCCTGGAGTGTAGGTTCGGGGGCAGATACGCAGTATTTT,CAWSVGSGADTQYF
.,TRBV5-1,TRBJ2-3,TGCGCCAGCAGCCGGACACCCAGGGGTACGCAGTATTTT,CASSRTPRGTQYF
TRBD1,TRBV19,TRBJ1-2,TGTGCCAGTCAGGGGGGTAGGGGCTATGGCTACACCTTC,CASQGGRGYGYTF
TRBD1,TRBV5-1,TRBJ1-5,TGCGCCAGCAGCGTGACAGGGGATCCTCAGCCCCAGCATTTT,CASSVTGDPQPQHF
TRBD1,TRBV19,TRBJ2-1,TGTGCCAGTAGGGGATCGACAGGGGCAGGATTAGGCTCCTACAATGAGCAGTTCTTC,CASRGSTGAGLGSYNEQFF
TRBD2,TRBV20-1,TRBJ2-5,TGCAGTGCTAGTTTTCCGGCTAGCGGGAGCTTGGGCCAAGAGACCCAGTACTTC,CSASFPASGSLGQETQYF